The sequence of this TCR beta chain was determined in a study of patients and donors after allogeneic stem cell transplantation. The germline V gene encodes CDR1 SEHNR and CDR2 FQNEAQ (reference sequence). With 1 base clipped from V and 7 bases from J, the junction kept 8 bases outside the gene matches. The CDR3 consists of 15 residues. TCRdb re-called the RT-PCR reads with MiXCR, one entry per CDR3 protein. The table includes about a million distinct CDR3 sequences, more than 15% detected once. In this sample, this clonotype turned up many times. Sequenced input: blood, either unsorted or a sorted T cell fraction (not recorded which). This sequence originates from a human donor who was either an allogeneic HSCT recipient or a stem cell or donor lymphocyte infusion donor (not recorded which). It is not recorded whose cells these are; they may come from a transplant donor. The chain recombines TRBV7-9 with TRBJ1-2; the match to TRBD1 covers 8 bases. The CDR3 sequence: CASSLGPQGAGGYTF. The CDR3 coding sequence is TGTGCCAGCAGCTTAGGGCCTCAGGGGGCTGGTGGCTACACCTTC.